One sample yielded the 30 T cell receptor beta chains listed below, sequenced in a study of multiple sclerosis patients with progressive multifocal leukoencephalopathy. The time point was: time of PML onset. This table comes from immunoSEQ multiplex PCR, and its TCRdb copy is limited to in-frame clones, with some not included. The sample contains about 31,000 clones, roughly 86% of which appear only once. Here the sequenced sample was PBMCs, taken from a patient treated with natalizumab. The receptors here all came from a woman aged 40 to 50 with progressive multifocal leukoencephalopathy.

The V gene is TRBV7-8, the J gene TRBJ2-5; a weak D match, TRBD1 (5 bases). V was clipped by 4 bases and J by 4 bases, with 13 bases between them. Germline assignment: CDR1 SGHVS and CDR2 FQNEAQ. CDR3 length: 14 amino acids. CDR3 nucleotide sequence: TGTGCCAGCAGCTCGCAGGCTGGGGCAGAGACCCAGTACTTC. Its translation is CASSSQAGAETQYF.

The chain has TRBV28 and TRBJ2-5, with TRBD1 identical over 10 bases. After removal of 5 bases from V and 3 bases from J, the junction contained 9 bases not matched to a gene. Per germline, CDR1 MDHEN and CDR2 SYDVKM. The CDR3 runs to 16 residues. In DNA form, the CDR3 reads TGTGCCAGCAGTCCTACAGGGACAGGGGACAAAGAGACCCAGTACTTC. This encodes CASSPTGTGDKETQYF.

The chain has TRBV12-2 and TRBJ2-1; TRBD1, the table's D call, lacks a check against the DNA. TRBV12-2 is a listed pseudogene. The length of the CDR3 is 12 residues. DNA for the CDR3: TGTGCCAGCCAGGTAACCTACAATGAGCAGTTCTTC. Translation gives CASQVTYNEQFF.

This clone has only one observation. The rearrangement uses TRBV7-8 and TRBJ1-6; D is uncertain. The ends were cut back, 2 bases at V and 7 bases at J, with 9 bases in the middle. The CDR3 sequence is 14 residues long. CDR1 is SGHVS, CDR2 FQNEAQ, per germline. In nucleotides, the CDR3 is TGTGCCAGCAGCTTAATCACAGCGAATTCACCCCTCCACTTT. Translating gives CASSLITANSPLHF. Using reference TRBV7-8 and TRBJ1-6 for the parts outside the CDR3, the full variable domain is GAGVSQSPRYKVAKRGQDVALRCDPISGHVSLFWYQQALGQGPEFLTYFQNEAQLDKSGLPSDRFFAERPEGSVSTLKIQRTQQEDSAVYLCASSLITANSPLHFGNGTRLTVT.

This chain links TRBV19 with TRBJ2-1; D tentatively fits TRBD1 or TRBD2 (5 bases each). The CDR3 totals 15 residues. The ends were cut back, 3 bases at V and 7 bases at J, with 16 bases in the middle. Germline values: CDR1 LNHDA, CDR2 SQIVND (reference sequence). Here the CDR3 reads CASSIWDPPANEQFF. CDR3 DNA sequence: TGTGCCAGTAGTATTTGGGACCCCCCGGCAAATGAGCAGTTCTTC.

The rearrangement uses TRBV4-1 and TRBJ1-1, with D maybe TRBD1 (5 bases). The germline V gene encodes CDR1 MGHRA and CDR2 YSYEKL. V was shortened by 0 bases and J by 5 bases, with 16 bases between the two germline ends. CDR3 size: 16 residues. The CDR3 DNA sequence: TGCGCCAGCAGCCAAGATAAACAGGTACCGCCGACTGAAGCTTTCTTT. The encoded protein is CASSQDKQVPPTEAFF.

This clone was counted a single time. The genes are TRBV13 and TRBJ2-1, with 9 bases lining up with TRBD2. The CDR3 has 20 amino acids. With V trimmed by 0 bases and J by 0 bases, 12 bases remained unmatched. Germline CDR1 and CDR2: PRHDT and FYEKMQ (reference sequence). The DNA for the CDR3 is TGTGCCAGCAGCTTAGGTTTAGGAGCGGGAGGTCCCGGCTCCTACAATGAGCAGTTCTTC. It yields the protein CASSLGLGAGGPGSYNEQFF.

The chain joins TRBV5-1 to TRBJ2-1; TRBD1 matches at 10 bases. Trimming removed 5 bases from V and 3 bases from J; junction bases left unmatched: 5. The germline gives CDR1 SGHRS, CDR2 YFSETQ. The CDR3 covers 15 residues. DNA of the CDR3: TGCGCCAGCAGGCTCGGGACAGGGGTCTACAATGAGCAGTTCTTC. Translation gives CASRLGTGVYNEQFF.

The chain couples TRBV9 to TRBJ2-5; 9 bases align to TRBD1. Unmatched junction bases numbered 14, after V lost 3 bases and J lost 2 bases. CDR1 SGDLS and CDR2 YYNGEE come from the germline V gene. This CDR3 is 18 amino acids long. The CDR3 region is CASSASPGTGLRQETQYF. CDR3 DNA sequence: TGTGCCAGCAGCGCAAGTCCGGGGACAGGGTTGCGACAAGAGACCCAGTACTTC.

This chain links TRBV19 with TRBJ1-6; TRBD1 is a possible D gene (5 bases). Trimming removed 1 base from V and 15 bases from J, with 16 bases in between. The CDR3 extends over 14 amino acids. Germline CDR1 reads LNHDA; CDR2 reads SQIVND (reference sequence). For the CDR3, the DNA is TGTGCCAGTAGTATAGCCGGGACCGGAGGTATCCTCCACTTT. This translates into CASSIAGTGGILHF.

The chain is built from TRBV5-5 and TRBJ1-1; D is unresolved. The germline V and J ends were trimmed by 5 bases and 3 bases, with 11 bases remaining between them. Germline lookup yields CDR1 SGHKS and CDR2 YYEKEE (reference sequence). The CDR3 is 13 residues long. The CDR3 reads CASRWAADTEAFF. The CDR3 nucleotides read TGTGCCAGCAGGTGGGCGGCTGACACTGAAGCTTTCTTT.

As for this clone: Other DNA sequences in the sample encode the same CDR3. The CDR3 DNA is TGTGCCAGCAGCTTGGGAGGGGCAGCGGGGGCTCTCCAAGAGACCCAGTACTTC. Protein product: CASSLGGAAGALQETQYF. V and J are TRBV5-4 and TRBJ2-5, with 8 bases identical to TRBD2. This CDR3 region has 18 residues. Per the germline V gene, CDR1 is SGHNT and CDR2 is YYREEE (reference sequence). V trimming: 0 bases; J trimming: 1 base; junction bases outside the gene matches: 11.

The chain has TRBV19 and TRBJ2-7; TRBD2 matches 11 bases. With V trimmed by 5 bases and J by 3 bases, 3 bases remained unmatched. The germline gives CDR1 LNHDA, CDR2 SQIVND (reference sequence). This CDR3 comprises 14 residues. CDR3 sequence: CASSPGLAVYEQYF. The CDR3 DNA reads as TGTGCCAGTAGTCCGGGACTAGCGGTCTACGAGCAGTACTTC.

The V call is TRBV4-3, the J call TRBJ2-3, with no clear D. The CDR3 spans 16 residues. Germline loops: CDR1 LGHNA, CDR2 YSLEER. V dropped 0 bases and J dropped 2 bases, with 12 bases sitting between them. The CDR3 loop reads CASSQDLYRHTDTQYF. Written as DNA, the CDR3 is TGCGCCAGCAGCCAAGACCTGTACCGACACACAGATACGCAGTATTTT.

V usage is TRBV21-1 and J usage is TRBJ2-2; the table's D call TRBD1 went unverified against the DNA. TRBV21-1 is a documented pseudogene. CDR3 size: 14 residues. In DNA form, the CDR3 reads TGTGCCAGCAAAACCCCAGCGAACACCGGGGAGCTGTTTTTT. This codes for CASKTPANTGELFF.

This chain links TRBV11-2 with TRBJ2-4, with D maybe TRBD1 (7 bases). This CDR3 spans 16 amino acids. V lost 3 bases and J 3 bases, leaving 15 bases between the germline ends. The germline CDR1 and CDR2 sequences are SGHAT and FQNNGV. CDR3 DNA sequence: TGTGCCAGCAGCTTTTATTCCAGGGGGGACAAAAACATTCAGTACTTC. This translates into CASSFYSRGDKNIQYF. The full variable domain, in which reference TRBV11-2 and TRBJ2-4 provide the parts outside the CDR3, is EAGVAQSPRYKIIEKRQSVAFWCNPISGHATLYWYQQILGQGPKLLIQFQNNGVVDDSQLPKDRFSAERLKGVDSTLKIQPAKLEDSAVYLCASSFYSRGDKNIQYFGAGTRLSVL.

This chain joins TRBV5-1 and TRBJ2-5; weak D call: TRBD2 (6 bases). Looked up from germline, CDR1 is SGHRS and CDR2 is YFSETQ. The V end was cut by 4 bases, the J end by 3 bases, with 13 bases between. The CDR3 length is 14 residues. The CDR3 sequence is CASSPGTSKETQYF. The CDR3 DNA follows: TGCGCCAGCAGCCCGGGGACTTCTAAAGAGACCCAGTACTTC. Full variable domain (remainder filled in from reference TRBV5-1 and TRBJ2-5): KAGVTQTPRYLIKTRGQQVTLSCSPISGHRSVSWYQQTPGQGLQFLFEYFSETQRNKGNFPGRFSGRQFSNSRSEMNVSTLELGDSALYLCASSPGTSKETQYFGPGTRLLVL.

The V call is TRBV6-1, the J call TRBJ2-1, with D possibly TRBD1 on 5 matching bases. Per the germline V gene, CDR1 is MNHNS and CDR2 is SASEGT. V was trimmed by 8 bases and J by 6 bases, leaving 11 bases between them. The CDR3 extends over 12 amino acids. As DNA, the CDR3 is TGTGCCAGCCGACAGCACCCCAATGAGCAGTTCTTC. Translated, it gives CASRQHPNEQFF.

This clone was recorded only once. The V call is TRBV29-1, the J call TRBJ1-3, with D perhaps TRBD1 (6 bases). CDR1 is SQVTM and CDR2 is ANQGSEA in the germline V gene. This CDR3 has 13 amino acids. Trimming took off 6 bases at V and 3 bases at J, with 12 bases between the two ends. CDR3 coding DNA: TGCAGCGTGGGGGGGCAGGTTGGAAACACCATATATTTT. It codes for CSVGGQVGNTIYF.

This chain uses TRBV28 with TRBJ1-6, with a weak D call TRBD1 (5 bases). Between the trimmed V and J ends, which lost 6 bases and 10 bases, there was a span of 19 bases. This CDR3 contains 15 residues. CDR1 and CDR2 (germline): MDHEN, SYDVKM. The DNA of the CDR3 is TGTGCCAGCAGGCGAATGACCGGGACGCGCTCACCCCTCCACTTT. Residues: CASRRMTGTRSPLHF.

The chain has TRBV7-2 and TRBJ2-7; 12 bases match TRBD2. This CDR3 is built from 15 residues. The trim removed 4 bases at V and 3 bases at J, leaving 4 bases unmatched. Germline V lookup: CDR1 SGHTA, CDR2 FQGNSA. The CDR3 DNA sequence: TGTGCCAGCAGCTCCCGGACTAGCGGGAACTACGAGCAGTACTTC. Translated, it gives CASSSRTSGNYEQYF.

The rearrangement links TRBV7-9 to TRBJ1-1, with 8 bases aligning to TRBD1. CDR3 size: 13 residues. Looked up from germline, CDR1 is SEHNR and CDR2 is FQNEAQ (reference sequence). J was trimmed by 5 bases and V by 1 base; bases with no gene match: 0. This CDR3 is CASSLDRGTEAFF. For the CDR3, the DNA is TGTGCCAGCAGCTTAGACAGGGGGACTGAAGCTTTCTTT.

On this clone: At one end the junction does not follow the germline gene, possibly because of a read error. CDR3 residues: CASSLWVGGPLNTEAFF. CDR3 sequence (DNA): TGTGCCAGCAGCTTATGGGTGGGGGGCCCCCTGAACACTGAAGCTTTCTTT. The chain combines TRBV28 with TRBJ1-1; maybe TRBD1 (6 bases). Germline V gene lookup returns CDR1 MDHEN and CDR2 SYDVKM. The CDR3 has 17 residues.

This chain's CDR3 is CASSPRTSVETQYF. The CDR3 coding sequence is TGCGCCAGCAGCCCCAGGACTAGCGTTGAGACCCAGTACTTC. This chain joins TRBV4-1 and TRBJ2-5; 9 nucleotides match TRBD2. V gave up 4 bases and J gave up 5 bases; unmatched junction bases: 5. This CDR3 comprises 14 residues. Germline CDR1 and CDR2: MGHRA and YSYEKL.

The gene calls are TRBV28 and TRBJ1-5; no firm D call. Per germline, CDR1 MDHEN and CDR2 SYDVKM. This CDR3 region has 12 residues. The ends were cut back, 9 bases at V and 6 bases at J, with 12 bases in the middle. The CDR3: CASRRGGQPQHF. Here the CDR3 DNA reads TGTGCCAGTCGACGGGGTGGTCAGCCCCAGCATTTT.

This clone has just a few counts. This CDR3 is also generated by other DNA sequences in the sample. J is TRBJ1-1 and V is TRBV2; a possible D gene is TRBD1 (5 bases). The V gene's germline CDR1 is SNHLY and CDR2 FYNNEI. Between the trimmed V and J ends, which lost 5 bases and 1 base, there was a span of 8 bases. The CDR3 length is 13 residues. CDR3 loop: CASSQGENTEAFF. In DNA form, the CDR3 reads TGTGCCAGCAGTCAAGGGGAGAACACTGAAGCTTTCTTT.

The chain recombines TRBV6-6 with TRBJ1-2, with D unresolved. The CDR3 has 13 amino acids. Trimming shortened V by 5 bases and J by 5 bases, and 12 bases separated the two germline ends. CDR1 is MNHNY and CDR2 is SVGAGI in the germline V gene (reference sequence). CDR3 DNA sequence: TGTGCCAGCAGTACCCCTAGCGGGTATGGCTACACCTTC. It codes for CASSTPSGYGYTF.

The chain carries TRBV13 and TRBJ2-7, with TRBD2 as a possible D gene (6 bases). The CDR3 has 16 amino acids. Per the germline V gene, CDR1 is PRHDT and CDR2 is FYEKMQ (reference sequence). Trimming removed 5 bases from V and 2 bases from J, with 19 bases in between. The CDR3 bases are TGTGCCAGCAGCCGCCTGTGGGACTCGAATACCTACGAGCAGTACTTC. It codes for CASSRLWDSNTYEQYF.

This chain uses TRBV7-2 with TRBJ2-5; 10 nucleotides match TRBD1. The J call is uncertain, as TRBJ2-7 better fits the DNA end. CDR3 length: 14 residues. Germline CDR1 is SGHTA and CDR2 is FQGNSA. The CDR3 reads CASSNPTGGNEQYF. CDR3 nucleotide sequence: TGTGCCAGCAGCAATCCGACAGGGGGCAACGAGCAGTACTTC.

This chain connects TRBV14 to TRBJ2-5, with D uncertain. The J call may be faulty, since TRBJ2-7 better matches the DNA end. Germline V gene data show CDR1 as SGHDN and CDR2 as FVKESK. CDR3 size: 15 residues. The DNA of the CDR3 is TGTGCCAGCAGCCAAGAAGTCGTCAGCTCCTACGAGCAGTACTTC. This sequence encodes CASSQEVVSSYEQYF.